Below, one TCR beta chain is given with its context. Its antigen remains unknown. Assay used: immunoSEQ multiplex PCR; TCRdb lists only in-frame clones, some missing. The sample includes around 140,000 clones, approximately 95% seen only once; the top ten take more than 0.8%. The data originate from a study of T cell responses to AZD1222 COVID-19 vaccine. Study results and caveats: Sampling that yielded the repertoires occurred only after the peak T cell response. Clonal diversity was possibly underestimated; the donors were predominantly white British and more often female. The CD4 TCRs associated with vaccination extended across spike and predominated at 160-218 and 743-854.

The V end lost 0 bases, the J end lost 2 bases, and 4 bases lay between the germline ends. CDR1 and CDR2 (germline): SEHNR, FQNEAQ (reference sequence). The CDR3 length is 13 residues. The material sequenced was peripheral blood, taken on day 0 of MenACWY control vaccination. V is TRBV7-9 and J is TRBJ1-1; D ambiguous. The origin of this receptor is an adult in good health. The CDR3 reads CASSLALNTEAFF. The CDR3 DNA reads TGTGCCAGCAGCTTAGCCCTTAACACTGAAGCTTTCTTT.